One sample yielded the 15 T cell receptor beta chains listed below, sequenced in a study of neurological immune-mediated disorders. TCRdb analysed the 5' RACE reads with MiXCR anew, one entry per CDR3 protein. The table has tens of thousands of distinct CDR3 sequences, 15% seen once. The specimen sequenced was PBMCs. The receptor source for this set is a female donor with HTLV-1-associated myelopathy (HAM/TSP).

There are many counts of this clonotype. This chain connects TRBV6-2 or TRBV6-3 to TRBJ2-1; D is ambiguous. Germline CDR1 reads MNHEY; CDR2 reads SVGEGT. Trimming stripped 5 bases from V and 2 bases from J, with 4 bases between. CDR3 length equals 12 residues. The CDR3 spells CASSDTYNEQFF. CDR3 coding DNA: TGTGCCAGCAGTGACACCTACAATGAGCAGTTCTTC.

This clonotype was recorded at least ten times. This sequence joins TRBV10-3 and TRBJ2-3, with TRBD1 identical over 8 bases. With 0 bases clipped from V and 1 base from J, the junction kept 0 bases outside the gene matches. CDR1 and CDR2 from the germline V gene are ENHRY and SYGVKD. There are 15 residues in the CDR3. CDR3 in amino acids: CAISESTGGTDTQYF. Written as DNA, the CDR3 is TGTGCCATCAGTGAGTCGACAGGGGGCACAGATACGCAGTATTTT.

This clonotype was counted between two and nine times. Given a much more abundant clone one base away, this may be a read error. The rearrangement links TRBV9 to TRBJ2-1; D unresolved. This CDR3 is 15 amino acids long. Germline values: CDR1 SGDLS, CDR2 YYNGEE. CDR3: CASSVVAGSDNEQFF. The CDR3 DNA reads TGTGCCAGCAGCGTAGTGGCAGGCTCCGACAATGAGCAGTTCTTC.

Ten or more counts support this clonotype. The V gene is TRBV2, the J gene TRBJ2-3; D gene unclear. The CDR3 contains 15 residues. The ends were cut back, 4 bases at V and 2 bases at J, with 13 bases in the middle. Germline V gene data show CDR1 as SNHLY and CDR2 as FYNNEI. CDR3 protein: CASSVRQISTDTQYF. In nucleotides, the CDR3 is TGTGCCAGCAGTGTTAGGCAGATCTCCACAGATACGCAGTATTTT.

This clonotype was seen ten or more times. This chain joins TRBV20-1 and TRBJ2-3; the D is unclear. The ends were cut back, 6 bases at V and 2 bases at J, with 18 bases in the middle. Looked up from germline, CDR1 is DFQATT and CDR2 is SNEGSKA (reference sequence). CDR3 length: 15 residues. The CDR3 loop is CSADLLPVNTDTQYF. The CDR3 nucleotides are TGCAGTGCCGACCTCCTACCAGTTAACACAGATACGCAGTATTTT.

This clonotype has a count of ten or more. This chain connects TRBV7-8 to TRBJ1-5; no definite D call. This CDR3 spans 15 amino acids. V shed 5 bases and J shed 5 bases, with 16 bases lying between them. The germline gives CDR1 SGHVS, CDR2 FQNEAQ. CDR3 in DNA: TGTGCCAGCAGCCTAGAGTCCAGGCCTCATCAGCCCCAGCATTTT. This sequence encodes CASSLESRPHQPQHF.

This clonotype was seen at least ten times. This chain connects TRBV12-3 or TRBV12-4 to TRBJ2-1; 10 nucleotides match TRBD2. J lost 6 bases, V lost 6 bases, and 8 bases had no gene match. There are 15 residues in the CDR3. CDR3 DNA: TGTGCCAGCAGCAAACTAGCGGGGACGCCCAATGAGCAGTTCTTC. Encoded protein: CASSKLAGTPNEQFF.

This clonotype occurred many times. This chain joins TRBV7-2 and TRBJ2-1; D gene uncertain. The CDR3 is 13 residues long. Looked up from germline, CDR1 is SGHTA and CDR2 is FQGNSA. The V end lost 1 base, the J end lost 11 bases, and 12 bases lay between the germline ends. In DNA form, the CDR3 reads TGTGCCAGCAGCTTAGAGGTGACTCGACAGCAGTTCTTC. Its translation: CASSLEVTRQQFF.

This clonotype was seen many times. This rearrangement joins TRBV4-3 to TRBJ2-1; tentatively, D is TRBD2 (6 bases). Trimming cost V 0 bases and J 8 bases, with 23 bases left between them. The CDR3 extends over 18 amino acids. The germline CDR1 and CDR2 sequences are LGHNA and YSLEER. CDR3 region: CASSQDAGGARWGDEQFF. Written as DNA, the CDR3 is TGCGCCAGCAGCCAAGATGCGGGCGGGGCTCGGTGGGGCGATGAGCAGTTCTTC.

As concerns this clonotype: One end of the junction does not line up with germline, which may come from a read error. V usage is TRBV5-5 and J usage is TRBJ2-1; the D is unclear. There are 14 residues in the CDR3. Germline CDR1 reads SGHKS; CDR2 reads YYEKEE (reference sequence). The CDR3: CASSLENLYNEQFF. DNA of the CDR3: TGCGCCAGCAGCTTGGAGAACCTCTACAATGAGCAGTTCTTC.

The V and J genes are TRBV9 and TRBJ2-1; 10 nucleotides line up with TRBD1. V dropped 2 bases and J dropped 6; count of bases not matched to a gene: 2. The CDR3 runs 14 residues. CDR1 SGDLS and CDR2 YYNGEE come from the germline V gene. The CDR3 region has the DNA TGTGCCAGCAGCGTGGGACAGGGGTTCAATGAGCAGTTCTTC. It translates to CASSVGQGFNEQFF. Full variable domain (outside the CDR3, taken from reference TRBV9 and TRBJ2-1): DSGVTQTPKHLITATGQRVTLRCSPRSGDLSVYWYQQSLDQGLQFLIQYYNGEERAKGNILERFSAQQFPDLHSELNLSSLELGDSALYFCASSVGQGFNEQFFGPGTRLTVL.

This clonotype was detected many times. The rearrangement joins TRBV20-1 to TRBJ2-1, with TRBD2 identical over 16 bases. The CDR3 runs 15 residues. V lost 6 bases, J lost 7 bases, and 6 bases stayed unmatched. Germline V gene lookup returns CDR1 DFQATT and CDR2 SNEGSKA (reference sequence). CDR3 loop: CSATGLAGGGNEQFF. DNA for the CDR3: TGCAGTGCAACGGGACTAGCGGGAGGGGGTAATGAGCAGTTCTTC.

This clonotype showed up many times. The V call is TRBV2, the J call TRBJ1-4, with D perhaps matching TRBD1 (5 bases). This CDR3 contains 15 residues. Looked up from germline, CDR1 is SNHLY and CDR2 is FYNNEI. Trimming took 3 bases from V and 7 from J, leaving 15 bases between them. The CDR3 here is CASSETSGHSEKLFF. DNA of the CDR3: TGTGCCAGCAGTGAGACCTCCGGACATAGTGAAAAACTGTTTTTT.

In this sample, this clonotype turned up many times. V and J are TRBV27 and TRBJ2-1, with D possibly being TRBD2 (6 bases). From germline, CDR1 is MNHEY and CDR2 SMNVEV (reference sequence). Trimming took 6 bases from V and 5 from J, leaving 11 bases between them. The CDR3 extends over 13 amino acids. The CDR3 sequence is CASSFPGDNEQFF. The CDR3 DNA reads TGTGCCAGCAGCTTTCCGGGGGACAATGAGCAGTTCTTC.

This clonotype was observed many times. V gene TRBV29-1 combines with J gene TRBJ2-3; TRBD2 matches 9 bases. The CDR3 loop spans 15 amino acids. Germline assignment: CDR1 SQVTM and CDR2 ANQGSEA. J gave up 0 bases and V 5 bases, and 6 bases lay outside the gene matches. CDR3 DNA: TGCAGCGTTATACGGCTAGCGGGAAGCACAGATACGCAGTATTTT. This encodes CSVIRLAGSTDTQYF.